This T cell receptor beta chain was obtained from a study of cytomegalovirus exposure and HLA in healthy donors. Findings and limits, study-wide: Reportedly, TCR beta sequences accurately predicted HLA-A and HLA-B alleles in most subjects.

The CDR3 sequence is 16 residues long. Germline V gives CDR1 SGDLS, CDR2 YYNGEE. V was trimmed by 1 base and J by 6 bases, leaving 17 bases between them. With regard to this clone: Its antigen remains unidentified.

Use of 60 Vbeta and 13 Jbeta primers characterized the PCR. The data were produced by immunoSEQ multiplex PCR, yet TCRdb's version contains in-frame clones alone and is incomplete. The sample holds 250,000 or so clones, about 85% seen once. The gene calls are TRBV9 and TRBJ1-5, with no clear D. Material for sequencing was PBMCs. This TCR was sampled from a human donor in good health. This chain's CDR3 is CASSVRLSCAGQPQHF. DNA for the CDR3: TGTGCCAGCAGCGTAAGGCTGTCGTGCGCGGGTCAGCCCCAGCATTTT.